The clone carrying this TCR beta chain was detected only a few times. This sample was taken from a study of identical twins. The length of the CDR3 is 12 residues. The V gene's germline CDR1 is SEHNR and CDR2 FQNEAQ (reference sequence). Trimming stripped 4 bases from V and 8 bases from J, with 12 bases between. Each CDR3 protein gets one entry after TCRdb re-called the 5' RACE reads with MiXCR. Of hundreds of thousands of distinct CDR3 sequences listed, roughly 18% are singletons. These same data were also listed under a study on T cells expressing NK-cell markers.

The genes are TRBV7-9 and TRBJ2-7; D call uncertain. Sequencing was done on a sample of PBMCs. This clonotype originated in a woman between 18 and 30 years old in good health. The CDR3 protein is CASSSETLKQYF. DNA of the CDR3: TGTGCCAGCAGCTCCGAGACACTTAAGCAGTACTTC.